Following are 19 T cell receptor beta chains from one sample sequenced in a study of shared clonotypes between healthy human individuals. The data were produced by immunoSEQ multiplex PCR, yet TCRdb's version contains in-frame clones alone and is incomplete. The sample holds roughly 2,300,000 clones; 92% are singletons and the top ten take about 0.41%. Material: naive CD4+ T cells from PBMCs. Indicated subset: CD45RA+ positively selected. The receptors come from a man between 18 and 29 years old in good health. Some clones in this sample may be carry-over from other donors' samples.

DNA for the CDR3: TGTGCCAGCAGTTTCCCCCGGAGACAGCCTACCTACGAGCAGTACTTC. Translated: CASSFPRRQPTYEQYF. This chain connects TRBV28 to TRBJ2-7, with D maybe TRBD1 (5 bases). The CDR3 is 16 residues long. The V end lost 3 bases, the J end lost 2 bases, and 17 bases lay between the germline ends. The germline V gene has CDR1 MDHEN and CDR2 SYDVKM.

The V call is TRBV6-1, the J call TRBJ1-2; D remains unclear. Trimming left V 2 bases short and J 0 bases short, with 10 bases between. In germline, CDR1 is MNHNS, CDR2 SASEGT. The CDR3 covers 15 residues. CDR3 bases: TGTGCCAGCAGTGAATTGGGGAGTGCTAACTATGGCTACACCTTC. It is translated as CASSELGSANYGYTF.

The gene calls are TRBV11-1 and TRBJ2-7; 9 nucleotides align to TRBD1. The CDR3 loop spans 16 amino acids. The germline V gene has CDR1 SGHAT and CDR2 FQDESV (reference sequence). J lost 6 bases, V lost 8 bases, and 17 bases had no gene match. CDR3 region: CASQPRTGASTSEQYF. DNA of the CDR3: TGTGCCAGCCAACCCCGGACAGGGGCCTCAACTAGCGAGCAGTACTTC.

This clone has only one observation. The chain recombines TRBV14 with TRBJ2-5; 10 bases agree with TRBD2. Germline lookup yields CDR1 SGHDN and CDR2 FVKESK. V was clipped by 0 bases and J by 6 bases; unmatched bases: 10. This CDR3 has 17 amino acids. The CDR3 sequence is CASSQEGASGSVKTQYF. CDR3 DNA: TGTGCCAGCAGCCAAGAGGGAGCTAGCGGGAGTGTAAAGACCCAGTACTTC.

V usage is TRBV2 and J usage is TRBJ2-3; TRBD1 matches at 9 bases. CDR3 size: 19 residues. The V segment lost 0 bases and the J segment 0 bases; nucleotides outside the gene matches: 10. The germline V gene encodes CDR1 SNHLY and CDR2 FYNNEI. CDR3 coding DNA: TGTGCCAGCAGTGAAGCCCTTATCGGACAGGGGAATAGCACAGATACGCAGTATTTT. This gives the protein CASSEALIGQGNSTDTQYF.

This sequence joins TRBV6-1 and TRBJ1-2; D gene unclear. Germline lookup yields CDR1 MNHNS and CDR2 SASEGT. The CDR3 runs to 15 residues. The V end lost 4 bases, the J end lost 2 bases, and 14 bases lay between the germline ends. The CDR3 here is CASSGAQVGNYGYTF. The CDR3, as DNA: TGTGCCAGCAGTGGGGCACAAGTGGGGAACTATGGCTACACCTTC.

This chain links TRBV2 with TRBJ1-2, with 7 bases lining up with TRBD1. This CDR3 contains 16 residues. The ends lost 7 bases at V and 8 bases at J; junction bases unmatched: 19. Germline V gene sequence: CDR1 SNHLY, CDR2 FYNNEI. CDR3 DNA sequence: TGTGCCAGCAAAGGGACAGCGACCTCCCAAGGAGGAGGCTACACCTTC. Its protein is CASKGTATSQGGGYTF.

The V and J genes are TRBV27 and TRBJ1-2; possibly TRBD1 for D (5 bases). With 2 bases removed from V and 8 bases from J, the gap between germline ends came to 12 bases. The CDR3 has 13 residues. Per germline, CDR1 MNHEY and CDR2 SMNVEV (reference sequence). CDR3 nucleotide sequence: TGTGCCAGCAGTTTAATGGGGGGGGTCGGCTACACCTTC. It yields the protein CASSLMGGVGYTF.

The rearrangement uses TRBV7-8 and TRBJ1-4, with 8 bases fitting TRBD1. V gave up 4 bases and J gave up 7 bases; unmatched junction bases: 8. Germline CDR1 and CDR2: SGHVS and FQNEAQ. There are 15 residues in the CDR3. CDR3 in DNA: TGTGCCAGCAGCTCCCGACAGGGGTTGGCTGAAAAACTGTTTTTT. It encodes CASSSRQGLAEKLFF.

This chain joins TRBV5-1 and TRBJ2-3, with D possibly being TRBD1 (7 bases). Per the germline V gene, CDR1 is SGHRS and CDR2 is YFSETQ. The CDR3 contains 17 residues. V shed 7 bases and J shed 0 bases, with 21 bases lying between them. Here the CDR3 reads CASRRQGGPESTDTQYF. The CDR3 bases are TGCGCCAGCCGAAGACAGGGAGGACCAGAGAGCACAGATACGCAGTATTTT.

The J gene is TRBJ1-2, the V gene TRBV6-1; D gene ambiguous. Germline CDR1 MNHNS, CDR2 SASEGT. The CDR3 has 14 residues. The germline V and J ends were trimmed by 6 bases and 0 bases, with 11 bases remaining between them. The DNA for the CDR3 is TGTGCCAGCAGGGGGTTTCGGACTAACTATGGCTACACCTTC. It codes for CASRGFRTNYGYTF.

CDR3 sequence: CASSQGAPRGRGGNEQFF. CDR3 in DNA: TGCGCCAGCAGCCAAGGGGCCCCTAGGGGGAGAGGGGGCAATGAGCAGTTCTTC. This chain joins TRBV4-1 and TRBJ2-1, with D possibly matching TRBD1 (6 bases). This CDR3 has 18 amino acids. Per germline, CDR1 MGHRA and CDR2 YSYEKL. The V end lost 1 base, the J end lost 6 bases, and 22 bases lay between the germline ends.

The sample holds a few counts of this clone. The chain combines TRBV15 with TRBJ1-2; a weak D match, TRBD1 (5 bases). The germline CDR1 and CDR2 sequences are LNHNV and YYDKDF (reference sequence). This CDR3 is built from 13 residues. The V end lost 3 bases, the J end lost 2 bases, and 7 bases lay between the germline ends. Here the CDR3 reads CATSRDNNYGYTF. As DNA, the CDR3 is TGTGCCACCAGCAGGGACAACAACTATGGCTACACCTTC. The full variable domain, completed using reference TRBV15 and TRBJ1-2, is DAMVIQNPRYQVTQFGKPVTLSCSQTLNHNVMYWYQQKSSQAPKLLFHYYDKDFNNEADTPDNFQSRRPNTSFCFLDIRSPGLGDTAMYLCATSRDNNYGYTFGSGTRLTVV.

The chain joins TRBV18 to TRBJ2-7; D unclear. The V gene's germline CDR1 is KGHSH and CDR2 LQKENI. The CDR3 spans 14 residues. Trimming pared 5 bases from V and 7 bases from J, leaving 18 bases between. CDR3 in DNA: TGTGCCAGCTCAGGCACCCTAGGGTCCTTGGAGCAGTACTTC. Its protein is CASSGTLGSLEQYF.

The table lists this clone with a count of one. The chain combines TRBV18 with TRBJ1-1, with 8 bases identical to TRBD1. This CDR3 comprises 18 residues. Germline assignment: CDR1 KGHSH and CDR2 LQKENI. The ends lost 5 bases at V and 0 bases at J; junction bases unmatched: 14. CDR3 loop: CASSSSSTRQGMNTEAFF. In nucleotides, the CDR3 is TGTGCCAGCTCATCCTCTTCCACGAGACAGGGGATGAACACTGAAGCTTTCTTT.

This chain uses TRBV11-2 with TRBJ2-1; TRBD1 or TRBD2 may be the D gene (5 bases each). The germline gives CDR1 SGHAT, CDR2 FQNNGV. Trimming stripped 4 bases from V and 0 bases from J, with 7 bases between. The CDR3 length is 14 residues. This CDR3 reads CASSWGSSYNEQFF. Written as DNA, the CDR3 is TGTGCCAGCAGCTGGGGGAGCTCCTACAATGAGCAGTTCTTC.

The chain employs TRBV18 and TRBJ2-7, with 8 nucleotides matching TRBD1. Germline trimming cut 3 bases from V and 5 bases from J; bases unmatched to any gene: 9. Germline V gene data show CDR1 as KGHSH and CDR2 as LQKENI. The CDR3 covers 15 residues. Here the CDR3 reads CASSPAPDRVHEQYF. The CDR3 region has the DNA TGTGCCAGCTCACCCGCACCGGACAGGGTACACGAGCAGTACTTC.

Worth noting for this clone: The sample carries other DNA sequences with the same CDR3. The rearrangement uses TRBV5-1 and TRBJ1-3, with D unclear. V lost 5 bases to trimming and J lost 0 bases, with 6 bases between them. Germline values: CDR1 SGHRS, CDR2 YFSETQ. CDR3 size: 13 residues. CDR3 nucleotide sequence: TGCGCCAGCAGTAGGGACTCTGGAAACACCATATATTTT. It specifies CASSRDSGNTIYF.

This sequence joins TRBV5-1 and TRBJ1-1, with TRBD1 identical over 11 bases. The ends lost 4 bases at V and 6 bases at J; junction bases unmatched: 8. Germline assignment: CDR1 SGHRS and CDR2 YFSETQ. The CDR3 contains 15 residues. The CDR3 sequence: CASSPGTGGSAEAFF. DNA of the CDR3: TGCGCCAGCAGCCCCGGGACAGGGGGATCGGCTGAAGCTTTCTTT.